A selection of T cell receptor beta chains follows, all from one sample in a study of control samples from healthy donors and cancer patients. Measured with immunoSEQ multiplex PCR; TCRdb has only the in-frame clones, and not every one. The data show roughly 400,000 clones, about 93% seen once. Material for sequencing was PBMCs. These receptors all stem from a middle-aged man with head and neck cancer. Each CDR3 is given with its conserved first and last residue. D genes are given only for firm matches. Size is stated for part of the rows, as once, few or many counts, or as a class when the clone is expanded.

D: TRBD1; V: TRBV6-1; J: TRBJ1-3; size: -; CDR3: CASSEGGPGNTIYF; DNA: TGTGCCAGCAGCGAAGGGGGCCCTGGAAACACCATATATTTT
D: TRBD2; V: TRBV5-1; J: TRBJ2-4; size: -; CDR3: CASSPRLAGGPSAKNIQYF; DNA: TGCGCCAGCAGCCCGAGACTAGCGGGAGGGCCGTCGGCCAAAAACATTCAGTACTTC
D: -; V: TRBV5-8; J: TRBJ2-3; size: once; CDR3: CASSLEAAIHQYF; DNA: TGTGCCAGCAGCTTGGAGGCCGCCATCCACCAGTATTTT
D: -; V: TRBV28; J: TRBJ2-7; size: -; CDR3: CASNRLVNYEQYF; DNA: TGTGCCAGCAACCGACTAGTGAACTACGAGCAGTACTTC
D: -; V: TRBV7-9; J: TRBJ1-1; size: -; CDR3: CASSLVQGNTEAFF; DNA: TGTGCCAGCAGCTTAGTGCAGGGGAACACTGAAGCTTTCTTT
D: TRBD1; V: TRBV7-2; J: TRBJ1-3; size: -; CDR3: CASSLQLGQGSGNTIYF; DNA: TGTGCCAGCAGCTTACAGTTAGGACAGGGGTCTGGAAACACCATATATTTT
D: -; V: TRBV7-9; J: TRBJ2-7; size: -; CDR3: CASSLVTLGTRSTYEQYF; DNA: TGTGCCAGCAGCTTAGTCACACTCGGGACTCGCAGCACCTACGAGCAGTACTTC
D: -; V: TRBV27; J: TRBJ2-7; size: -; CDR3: CASSFSGGLGYEQYF; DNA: TGTGCCAGCAGTTTTTCCGGGGGTCTTGGGTACGAGCAGTACTTC
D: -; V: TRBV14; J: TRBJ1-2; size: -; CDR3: CASSQAALRSYTF; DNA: TGTGCCAGCAGCCAAGCAGCTCTGCGGAGCTACACCTTC
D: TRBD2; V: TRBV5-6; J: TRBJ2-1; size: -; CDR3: CASSSPGLAGSSSYNEQFF; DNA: TGTGCCAGCAGCTCTCCGGGACTAGCGGGGTCGAGCTCCTACAATGAGCAGTTCTTC
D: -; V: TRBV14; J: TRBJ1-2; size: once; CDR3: CASSSNRVGYTF; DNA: TGTGCCAGCAGCTCGAACAGGGTTGGCTACACCTTC
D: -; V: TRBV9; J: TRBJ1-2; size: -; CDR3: CASSVDYRGAGLRGYTF; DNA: TGTGCCAGCAGCGTAGATTATAGGGGAGCCGGCTTACGTGGCTACACCTTC
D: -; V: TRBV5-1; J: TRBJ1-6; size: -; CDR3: CASSLEVQVNSPLHF; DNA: TGCGCCAGCAGCTTGGAGGTACAAGTCAATTCACCCCTCCACTTT
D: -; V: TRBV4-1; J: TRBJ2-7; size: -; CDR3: CASSQVGQGIDEQYF; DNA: TGCGCCAGCAGCCAAGTGGGGCAGGGGATCGACGAGCAGTACTTC
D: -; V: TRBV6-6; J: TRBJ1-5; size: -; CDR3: CATRPMGNQPQHF; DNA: TGTGCCACCCGGCCGATGGGCAATCAGCCCCAGCATTTT
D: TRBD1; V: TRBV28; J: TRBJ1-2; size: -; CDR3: CASETQGARSSYTF; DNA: TGTGCCAGCGAAACACAGGGGGCGAGATCCAGCTACACCTTC
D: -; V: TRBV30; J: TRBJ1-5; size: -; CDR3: CAWSVWESQPQHF; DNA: TGTGCCTGGAGTGTTTGGGAAAGTCAGCCCCAGCATTTT
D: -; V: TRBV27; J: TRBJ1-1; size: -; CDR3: CASSLRGREAFF; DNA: TGTGCCAGCAGTTTACGCGGACGTGAAGCTTTCTTT
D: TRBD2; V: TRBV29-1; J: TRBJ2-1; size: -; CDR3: CSVSGTSGWGPPYNEQFF; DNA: TGCAGCGTCTCTGGAACTAGCGGGTGGGGTCCACCCTACAATGAGCAGTTCTTC
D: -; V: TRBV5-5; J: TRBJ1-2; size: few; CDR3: CASISREDGYTF; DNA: TGTGCCAGCATCTCCCGCGAGGACGGCTACACCTTC
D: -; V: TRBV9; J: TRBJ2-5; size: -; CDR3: CASSVGASGETQYF; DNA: TGTGCCAGCAGCGTAGGTGCTTCCGGGGAGACCCAGTACTTC
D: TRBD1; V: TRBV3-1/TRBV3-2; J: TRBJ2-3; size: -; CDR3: CASSSDRALDTQYF; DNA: TGTGCCAGCAGCTCCGACAGGGCCCTAGATACGCAGTATTTT
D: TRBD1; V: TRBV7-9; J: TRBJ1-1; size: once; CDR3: CASRGGPGNTEAFF; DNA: TGTGCCAGTCGAGGGGGCCCAGGGAACACTGAAGCTTTCTTT
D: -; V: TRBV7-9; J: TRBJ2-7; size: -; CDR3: CASSLAPNYEQYF; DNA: TGTGCCAGCAGCTTAGCCCCTAACTACGAGCAGTACTTC
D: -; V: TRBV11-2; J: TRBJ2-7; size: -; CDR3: CASSPLYAVYEQYF; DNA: TGTGCCAGCAGCCCTCTGTACGCGGTGTACGAGCAGTACTTC
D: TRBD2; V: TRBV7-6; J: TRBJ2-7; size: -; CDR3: CASSLGRAKDEQYF; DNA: TGTGCCAGCAGCCTCGGGAGGGCCAAGGACGAGCAGTACTTC
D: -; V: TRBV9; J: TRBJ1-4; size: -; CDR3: CASSPAGGNNEKLFF; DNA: TGTGCCAGCAGCCCCGCCGGGGGTAACAATGAAAAACTGTTTTTT
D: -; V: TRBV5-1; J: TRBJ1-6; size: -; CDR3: CASSLDPGQNSPLHF; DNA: TGCGCCAGCAGCTTGGATCCGGGGCAGAATTCACCCCTCCACTTT
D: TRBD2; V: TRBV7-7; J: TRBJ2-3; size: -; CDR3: CASSLAAGGPADTQYF; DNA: TGTGCTAGCAGCTTAGCGGCGGGGGGGCCTGCAGATACGCAGTATTTT
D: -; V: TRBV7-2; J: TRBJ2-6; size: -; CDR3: CASSLGQSGANVLTF; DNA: TGTGCCAGCAGCTTAGGTCAGTCTGGGGCCAACGTCCTGACTTTC
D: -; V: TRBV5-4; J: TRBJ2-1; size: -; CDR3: CASSFRQVNYNEQFF; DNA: TGTGCCAGCAGCTTTCGACAGGTCAATTACAATGAGCAGTTCTTC
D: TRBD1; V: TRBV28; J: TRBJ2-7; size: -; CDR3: CASSSSRDSYEQYF; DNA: TGTGCCAGCAGTTCTAGCCGGGACAGCTACGAGCAGTACTTC
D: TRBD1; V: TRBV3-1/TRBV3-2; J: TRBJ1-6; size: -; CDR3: CASSQSGAGGYSPLHF; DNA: TGTGCCAGCAGCCAGTCGGGGGCAGGGGGCTATTCACCCCTCCACTTT
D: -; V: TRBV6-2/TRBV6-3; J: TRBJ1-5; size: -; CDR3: CASSHGGASSQPQHF; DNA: TGTGCCAGCAGTCACGGGGGGGCAAGCAGTCAGCCCCAGCATTTT
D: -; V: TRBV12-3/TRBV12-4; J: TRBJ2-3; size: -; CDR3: CASSLTDTQYF; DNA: TGTGCCAGCAGTTTGACAGATACGCAGTATTTT
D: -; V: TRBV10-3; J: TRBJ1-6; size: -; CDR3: CAISRQESSYNSPLHF; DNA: TGTGCCATCAGTAGACAGGAAAGCTCCTATAATTCACCCCTCCACTTT
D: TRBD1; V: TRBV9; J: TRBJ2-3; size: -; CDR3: CASSARTGSSTDTQYF; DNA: TGTGCCAGCAGCGCCAGGACAGGTTCTAGCACAGATACGCAGTATTTT